A selection of T cell receptor beta chains follows, all from one sample in a study of T-cell reconstitution after alpha-beta-depleted transplantation in children. TCRdb itself ran the PCR reads through MiXCR, one entry per CDR3 protein. The table records hundreds of thousands of distinct CDR3 sequences, 10% of them present only once. Sequencing was performed on PBMCs, taken before TCRalphabeta/CD19-depleted stem cell transplant. The receptors derive from a boy in the first two years of life with acute myeloid leukemia, due to receive a stem cell transplant. CDR3s include the opening cysteine and the closing phenylalanine or tryptophan. Fields, in order: clone size, V gene, CDR3 length, CDR3 protein. Some rows mark clone size as missing; the rest say once, few, many or name a class of expanded clone.

many | TRBV27 | 15 | CASSFSPGTGTEQYF
. | TRBV6-6 | 12 | CATEDLTGELFF
many | TRBV4-3 | 15 | CASSQVAGGRYEQYF
many | TRBV12-3/TRBV12-4 | 15 | CASTFRGGIAGELFF
many | TRBV28 | 13 | CASSGRIQETQYF
many | TRBV5-1 | 14 | CASSGGQGPETQYF
. | TRBV29-1 | 14 | CSVDDRGPVAEAFF
. | TRBV20-1 | 16 | CSARRMSGASPGELFF
many | TRBV25-1 | 16 | CASSEYLGFGLQPQHF
. | TRBV10-3 | 14 | CAIRKDEDKNIQYF
. | TRBV21-1 | 18 | CASSNFAMRGSGANVLTF
many | TRBV4-3 | 18 | CASSEHRGRAPGANVLTF
many | TRBV7-3 | 14 | CASSSQRGTGELFF
many | TRBV4-3 | 18 | CASSHIPRLAINTGELFF
. | TRBV7-2 | 16 | CASNLGRGRTGNTIYF
many | TRBV28 | 13 | CASSADETRALHF
. | TRBV29-1 | 15 | CSVITGTGRNYGYTF
many | TRBV4-2 | 18 | CASSQAASTFSGANVLTF
once | TRBV20-1 | 13 | CSARRGVPDTQYF
many | TRBV30 | 12 | CAWEAGTDTQYF
many | TRBV20-1 | 16 | CSARERGDGGNTEAFF
many | TRBV7-2 | 14 | CASSRDREGYEQYF
many | TRBV25-1 | 12 | CASTMNTGELFF
many | TRBV5-1 | 13 | CASSLGLRDTQYF
many | TRBV18 | 13 | CASSLQGREKLFF
. | TRBV7-2 | 16 | CASSLAGLIFSGELFF